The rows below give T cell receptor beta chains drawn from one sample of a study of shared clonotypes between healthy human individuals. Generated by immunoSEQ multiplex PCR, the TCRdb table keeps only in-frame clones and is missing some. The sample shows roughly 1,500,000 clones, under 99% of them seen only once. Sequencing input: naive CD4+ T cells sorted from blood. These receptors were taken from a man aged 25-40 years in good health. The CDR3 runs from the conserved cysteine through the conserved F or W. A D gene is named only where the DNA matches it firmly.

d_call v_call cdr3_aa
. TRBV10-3 CAISESTQTDTQYF
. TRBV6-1 CASAWQGSLYEQYF
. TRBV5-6 CASSFRGTPYNEQFF
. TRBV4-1 CASSQEIRGTEAFF
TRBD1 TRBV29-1 CSALTGGETQYF
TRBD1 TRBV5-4 CASSSTGVDEQYF
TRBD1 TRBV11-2 CASRTTGVGTDTQYF
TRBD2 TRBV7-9 CASSPSGRASGELFF
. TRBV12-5 CASGLGLQPQHF
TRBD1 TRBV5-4 CASSKQTGASNTEAFF
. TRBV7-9 CASSLGKGDEQYF
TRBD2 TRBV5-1 CASSLLAGVHNEQFF
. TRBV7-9 CASSLVAGAARNQPQHF
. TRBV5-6 CASSLGLLTGELFF
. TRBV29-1 CSVQTASSYNEQFF
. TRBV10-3 CAITPSRGDEQYF
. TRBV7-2 CASSLEYSNQPQHF
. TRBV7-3 CASSLFGNTEAFF
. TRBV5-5 CASSVTWGNQPQHF
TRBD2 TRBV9 CASSAHLTGGEQYF
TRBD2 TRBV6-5 CASRRLAGTSYEQYF
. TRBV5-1 CASSLVLASTGELFF
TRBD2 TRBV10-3 CAISEQGGSYNEQFF
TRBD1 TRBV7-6 CASSLAGQSSNQPQHF
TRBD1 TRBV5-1 CASSLKLRQGSAGELFF
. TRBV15 CATSTAAGTQYF
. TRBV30 CAQKRGLANTGELFF
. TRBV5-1 CASSLGRGRLTEAFF
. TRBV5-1 CASSLQGPGMGGELFF
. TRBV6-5 CASRRATYEQYF
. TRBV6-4 CASSDSSFTRELFF
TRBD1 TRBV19 CASTRRQGYGYTF
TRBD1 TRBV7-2 CASSHTGTADYEQYF
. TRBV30 CAWSVLEANPVAQYF
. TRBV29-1 CSVSEMNTEAFF
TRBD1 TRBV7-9 CASSFDRGVDEQFF
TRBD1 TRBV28 CASSLGQSNYGYTF
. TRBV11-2 CASSSDSLWGDYYGYTF
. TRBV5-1 CASSTGVLADTQYF
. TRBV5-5 CASSFQTPYYGYTF